The text below deals with one T cell receptor beta chain. This specimen comes from a study of cytomegalovirus exposure and HLA in healthy donors. Study details: Researchers previously reported finding 90 million to 120 million unique TCR beta sequences from 170 million or so T cells.

Trimming removed 8 bases from V and 8 bases from J; junction bases left unmatched: 13. Germline loops: CDR1 MNHNS, CDR2 SASEGT. The CDR3 spans 15 residues. The PCR was carried out with 60 Vbeta primers and 13 Jbeta primers. Using immunoSEQ multiplex PCR, the repertoire was profiled, and TCRdb retains in-frame clones only, with some absent. The sample has roughly 160,000 clones, approximately 81% seen once; the top ten hold over 2.5%. This TCR was recovered from a man aged 30-40 years in good health and CMV-seropositive. Input material: PBMCs. The chain recombines TRBV6-1 with TRBJ2-2; TRBD2 matches 8 bases. CDR3 DNA sequence: TGTGCCAGCGAACGGGGACTAGGAGGGAATGGGGAGCTGTTTTTT. It specifies CASERGLGGNGELFF.